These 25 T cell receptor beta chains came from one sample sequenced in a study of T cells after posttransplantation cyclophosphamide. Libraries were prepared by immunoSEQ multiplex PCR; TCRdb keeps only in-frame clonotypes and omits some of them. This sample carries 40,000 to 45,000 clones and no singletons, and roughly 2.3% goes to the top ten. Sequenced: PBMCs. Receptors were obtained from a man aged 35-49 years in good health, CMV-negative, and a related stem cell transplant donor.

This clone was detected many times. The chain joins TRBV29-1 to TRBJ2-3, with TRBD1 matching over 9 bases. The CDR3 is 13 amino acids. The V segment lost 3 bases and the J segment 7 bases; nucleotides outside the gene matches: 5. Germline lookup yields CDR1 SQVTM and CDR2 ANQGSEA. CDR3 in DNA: TGCAGCGTTGAGAAGGGGACAGGGAATACGCAGTATTTT. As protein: CSVEKGTGNTQYF.

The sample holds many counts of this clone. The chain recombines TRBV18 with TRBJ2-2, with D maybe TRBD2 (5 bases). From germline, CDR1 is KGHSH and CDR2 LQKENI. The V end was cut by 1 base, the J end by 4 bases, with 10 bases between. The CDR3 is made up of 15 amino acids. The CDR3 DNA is TGTGCCAGCTCACCACTCGGAGGACCCACCGGGGAGCTGTTTTTT. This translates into CASSPLGGPTGELFF.

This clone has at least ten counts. CDR3 nucleotides: TGTGCCAGCCTAAGGGCAGGGTCAAATCAGCCCCAGCATTTT. Its protein product is CASLRAGSNQPQHF. The V gene is TRBV19, the J gene TRBJ1-5; tentative D call: TRBD1 (5 bases). Germline loops: CDR1 LNHDA, CDR2 SQIVND (reference sequence). The CDR3 has 14 amino acids. Trimming took 9 bases from V and 4 from J, leaving 16 bases between them.

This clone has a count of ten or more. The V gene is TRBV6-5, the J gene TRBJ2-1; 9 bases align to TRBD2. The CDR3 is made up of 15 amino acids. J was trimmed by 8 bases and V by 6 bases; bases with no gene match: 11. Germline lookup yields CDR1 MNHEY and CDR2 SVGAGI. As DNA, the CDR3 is TGTGCCAGCAGCATTAGCGGGGGACCGGGGTATGAGCAGTTCTTC. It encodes CASSISGGPGYEQFF.

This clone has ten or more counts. In DNA form, the CDR3 reads TGTGCCAGTAGTATCCCGGAGGGGAACACTGAAGCTTTCTTT. It yields the protein CASSIPEGNTEAFF. The rearrangement uses TRBV19 and TRBJ1-1; D gene uncertain. The CDR3 has 14 amino acids. Trimming pared 3 bases from V and 1 base from J, leaving 9 bases between. Germline V lookup: CDR1 LNHDA, CDR2 SQIVND (reference sequence).

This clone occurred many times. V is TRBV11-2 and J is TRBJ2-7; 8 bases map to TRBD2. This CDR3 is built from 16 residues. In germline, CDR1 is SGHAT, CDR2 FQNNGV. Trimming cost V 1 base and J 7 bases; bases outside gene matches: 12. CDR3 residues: CASSLAGAGVYSEQYV. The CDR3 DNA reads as TGTGCCAGCAGCTTAGCCGGAGCGGGAGTATATAGTGAGCAGTACGTC.

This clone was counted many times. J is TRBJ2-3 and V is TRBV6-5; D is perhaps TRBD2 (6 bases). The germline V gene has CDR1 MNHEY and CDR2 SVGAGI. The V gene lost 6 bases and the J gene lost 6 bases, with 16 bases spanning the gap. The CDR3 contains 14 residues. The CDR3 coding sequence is TGTGCCAGCAGACCAACCGGGAGTCTGGATACGCAGTATTTT. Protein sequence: CASRPTGSLDTQYF.

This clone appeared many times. The DNA of the CDR3 is TGTGCCAGCAGTTTAAGTCACTCTAACTATGGCTACACCTTC. This translates into CASSLSHSNYGYTF. The rearrangement uses TRBV27 and TRBJ1-2; D unclear. V lost 2 bases and J 0 bases, leaving 7 bases between the germline ends. The CDR3 sequence is 14 residues long. From germline, CDR1 is MNHEY and CDR2 SMNVEV (reference sequence).

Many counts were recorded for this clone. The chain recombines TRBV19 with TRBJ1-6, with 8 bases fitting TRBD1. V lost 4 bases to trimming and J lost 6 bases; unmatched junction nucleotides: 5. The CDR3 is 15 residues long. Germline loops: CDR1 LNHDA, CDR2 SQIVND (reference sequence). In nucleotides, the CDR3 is TGTGCCAGTAGTACGATCGGACAGGGTAATTCACCCCTCCACTTT. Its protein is CASSTIGQGNSPLHF.

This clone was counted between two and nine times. CDR3 sequence (DNA): TGTGCCAGCGGACGACTTGGGGGGAATCAGCCCCAGCATTTT. This sequence encodes CASGRLGGNQPQHF. This rearrangement joins TRBV27 to TRBJ1-5, with a possible D match to TRBD1 (5 bases). CDR1 and CDR2 (germline): MNHEY, SMNVEV (reference sequence). V lost 8 bases to trimming and J lost 4 bases, with 15 bases between them. The CDR3 contains 14 residues.

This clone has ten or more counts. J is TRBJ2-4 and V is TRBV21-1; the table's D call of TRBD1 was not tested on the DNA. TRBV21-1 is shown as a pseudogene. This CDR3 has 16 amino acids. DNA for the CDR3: TGTGCCAGCAGCAAAGTTCCCGGACAAACACGGAACATTCAGTACTTC. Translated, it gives CASSKVPGQTRNIQYF.

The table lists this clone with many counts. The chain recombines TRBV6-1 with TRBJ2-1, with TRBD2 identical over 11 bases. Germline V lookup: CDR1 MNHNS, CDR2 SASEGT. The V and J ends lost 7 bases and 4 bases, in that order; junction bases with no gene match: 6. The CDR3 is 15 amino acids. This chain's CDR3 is CASMGLAGGYNEQFF. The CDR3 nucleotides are TGTGCCAGCATGGGCCTAGCGGGGGGATACAATGAGCAGTTCTTC.

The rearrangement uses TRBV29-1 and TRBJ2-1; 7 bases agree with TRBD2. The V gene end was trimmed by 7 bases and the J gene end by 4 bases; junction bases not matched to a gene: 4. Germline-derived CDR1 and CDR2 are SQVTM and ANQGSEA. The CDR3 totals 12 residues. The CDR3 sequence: CSALRGYNEQFF. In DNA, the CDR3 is TGCAGCGCCCTGCGGGGGTACAATGAGCAGTTCTTC.

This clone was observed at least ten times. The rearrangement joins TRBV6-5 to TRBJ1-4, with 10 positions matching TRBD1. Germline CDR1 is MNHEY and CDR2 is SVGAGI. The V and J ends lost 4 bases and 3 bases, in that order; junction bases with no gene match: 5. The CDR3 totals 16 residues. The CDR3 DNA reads TGTGCCAGCAGTTTCGGGACAGGGGTTTCTAATGAAAAACTGTTTTTT. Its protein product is CASSFGTGVSNEKLFF.

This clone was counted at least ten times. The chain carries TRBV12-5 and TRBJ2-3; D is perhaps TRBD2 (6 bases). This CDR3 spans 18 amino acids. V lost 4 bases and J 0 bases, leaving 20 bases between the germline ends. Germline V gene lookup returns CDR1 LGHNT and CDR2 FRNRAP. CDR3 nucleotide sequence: TGTGCTAGTGGTTACAATCCCCGGGACTGGGGTAGCACAGATACGCAGTATTTT. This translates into CASGYNPRDWGSTDTQYF.

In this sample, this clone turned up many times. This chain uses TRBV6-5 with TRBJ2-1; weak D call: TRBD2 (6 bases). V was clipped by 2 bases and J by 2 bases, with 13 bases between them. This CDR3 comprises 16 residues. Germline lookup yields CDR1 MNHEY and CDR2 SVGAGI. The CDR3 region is CASSYESGGAYNEQFF. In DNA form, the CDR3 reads TGTGCCAGCAGTTACGAAAGCGGCGGGGCCTACAATGAGCAGTTCTTC.

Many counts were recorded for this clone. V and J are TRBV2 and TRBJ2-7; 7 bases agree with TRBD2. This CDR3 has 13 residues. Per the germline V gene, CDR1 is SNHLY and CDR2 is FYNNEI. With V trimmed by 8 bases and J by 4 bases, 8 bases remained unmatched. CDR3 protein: CASGVGGSYEQYF. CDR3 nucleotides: TGTGCCAGCGGTGTCGGGGGGAGTTACGAGCAGTACTTC.

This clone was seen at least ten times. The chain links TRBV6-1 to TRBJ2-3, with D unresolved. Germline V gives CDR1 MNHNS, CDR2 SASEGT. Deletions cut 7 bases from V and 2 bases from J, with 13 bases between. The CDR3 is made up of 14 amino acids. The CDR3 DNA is TGTGCCAGCAATACACTACCCCCCACAGATACGCAGTATTTT. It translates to CASNTLPPTDTQYF.

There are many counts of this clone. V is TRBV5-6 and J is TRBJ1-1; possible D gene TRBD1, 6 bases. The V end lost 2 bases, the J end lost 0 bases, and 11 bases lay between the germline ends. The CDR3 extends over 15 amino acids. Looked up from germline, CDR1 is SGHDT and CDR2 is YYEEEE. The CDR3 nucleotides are TGTGCCAGCAGCTTTCGACACAGGGTGAACACTGAAGCTTTCTTT. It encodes CASSFRHRVNTEAFF.

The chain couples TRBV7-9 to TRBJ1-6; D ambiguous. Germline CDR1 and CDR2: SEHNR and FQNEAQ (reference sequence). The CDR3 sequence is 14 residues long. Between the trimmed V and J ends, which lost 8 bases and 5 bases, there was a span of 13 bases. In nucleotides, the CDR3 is TGTGCCAGCCAAAGTCAGGTCAATAATTCACCCCTCCACTTT. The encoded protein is CASQSQVNNSPLHF.

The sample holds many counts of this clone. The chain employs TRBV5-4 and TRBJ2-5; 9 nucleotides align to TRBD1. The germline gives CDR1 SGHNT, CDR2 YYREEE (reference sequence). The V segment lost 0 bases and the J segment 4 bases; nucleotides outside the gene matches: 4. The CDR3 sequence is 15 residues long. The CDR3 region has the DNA TGTGCCAGCAGCTTGGGGGACAGGGTACTAGAGACCCAGTACTTC. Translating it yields CASSLGDRVLETQYF.

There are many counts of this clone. The CDR3 nucleotides are TGTGCCAGCAGCCTCCGGGACAGGGGAAATCAGCCCCAGCATTTT. As protein: CASSLRDRGNQPQHF. The V call is TRBV6-1, the J call TRBJ1-5; 10 positions match TRBD1. Per the germline V gene, CDR1 is MNHNS and CDR2 is SASEGT. This CDR3 has 15 amino acids. J was trimmed by 4 bases and V by 6 bases; bases with no gene match: 6.

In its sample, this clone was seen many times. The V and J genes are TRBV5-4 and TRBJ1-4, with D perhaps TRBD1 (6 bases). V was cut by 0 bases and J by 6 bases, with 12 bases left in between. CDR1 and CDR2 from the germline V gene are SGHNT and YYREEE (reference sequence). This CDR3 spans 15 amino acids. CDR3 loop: CASSLGGGRDEKLFF. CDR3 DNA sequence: TGTGCCAGCAGCTTGGGAGGGGGAAGAGATGAAAAACTGTTTTTT.

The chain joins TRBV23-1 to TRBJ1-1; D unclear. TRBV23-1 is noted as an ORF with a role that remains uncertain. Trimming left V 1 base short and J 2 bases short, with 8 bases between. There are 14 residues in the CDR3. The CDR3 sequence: CASSQCLRNTEAFF. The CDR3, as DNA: TGCGCCAGCAGTCAATGTCTCAGAAACACTGAAGCTTTCTTT.

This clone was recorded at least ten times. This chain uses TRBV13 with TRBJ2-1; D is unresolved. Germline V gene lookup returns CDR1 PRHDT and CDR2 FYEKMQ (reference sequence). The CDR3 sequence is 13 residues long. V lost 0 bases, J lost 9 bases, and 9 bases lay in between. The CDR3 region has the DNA TGTGCCAGCAGCTTAGGGGAGAGCGCTGAGCAGTTCTTC. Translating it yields CASSLGESAEQFF.